This T cell receptor (beta chain) was identified during a study of shared clonotypes between healthy human individuals. General study points: Around 5% was the fraction of naive CD4 clonotypes found shared across four donors.

Naive CD8 cells lacked CD45RO, underwent positive selection for CCR7 and left out terminally differentiated effector memory CD45RA+ cells. V gave up 1 base and J gave up 2 bases, with 12 bases separating them. Germline lookup yields CDR1 LGHNA and CDR2 YSLEER. There are 16 residues in the CDR3. About this clone itself: The antigen is unknown. The sample has other DNA sequences that encode this CDR3 too.

Assay: immunoSEQ multiplex PCR; the TCRdb copy retains only in-frame clones and omits some. In the table there are just over 2,000,000 clones, about 95% of which are singletons. Sequenced input: naive CD8+ T cells sorted from blood. This TCR derives from a man younger than 30 in good health. The chain combines TRBV4-3 with TRBJ2-1; no definite D call. CDR3 nucleotides: TGCGCCAGCAGCCAAGGGTTGGCGGCCGCCTACAATGAGCAGTTCTTC. Translating it yields CASSQGLAAAYNEQFF.